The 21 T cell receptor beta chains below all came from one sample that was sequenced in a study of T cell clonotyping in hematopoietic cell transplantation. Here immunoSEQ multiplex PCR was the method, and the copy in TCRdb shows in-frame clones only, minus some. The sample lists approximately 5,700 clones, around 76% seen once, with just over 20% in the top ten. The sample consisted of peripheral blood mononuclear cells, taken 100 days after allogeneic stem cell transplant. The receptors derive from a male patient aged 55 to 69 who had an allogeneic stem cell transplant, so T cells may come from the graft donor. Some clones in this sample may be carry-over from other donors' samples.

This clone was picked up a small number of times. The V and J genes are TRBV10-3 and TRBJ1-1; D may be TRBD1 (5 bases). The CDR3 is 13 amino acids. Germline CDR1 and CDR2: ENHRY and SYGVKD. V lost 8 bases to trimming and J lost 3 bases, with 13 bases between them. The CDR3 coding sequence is TGTGCCATCTCGTGGGGGGGTGACACTGAAGCTTTCTTT. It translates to CAISWGGDTEAFF.

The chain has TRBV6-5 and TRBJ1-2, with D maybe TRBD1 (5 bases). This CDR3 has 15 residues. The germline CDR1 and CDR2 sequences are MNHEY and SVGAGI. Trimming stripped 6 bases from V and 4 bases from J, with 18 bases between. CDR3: CASSLRQGFAYGYTF. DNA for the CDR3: TGTGCCAGCAGCCTCCGTCAGGGCTTCGCCTATGGCTACACCTTC.

For the CDR3, the DNA is TGCGCCAGCAGCAGTTCCCCTGGAAACACCATATATTTT. It translates to CASSSSPGNTIYF. The gene calls are TRBV5-1 and TRBJ1-3; D is unclear. There are 13 residues in the CDR3. The ends were cut back, 4 bases at V and 2 bases at J, with 7 bases in the middle. Per the germline V gene, CDR1 is SGHRS and CDR2 is YFSETQ. Full variable domain (remainder filled in from reference TRBV5-1 and TRBJ1-3): KAGVTQTPRYLIKTRGQQVTLSCSPISGHRSVSWYQQTPGQGLQFLFEYFSETQRNKGNFPGRFSGRQFSNSRSEMNVSTLELGDSALYLCASSSSPGNTIYFGEGSWLTVV.

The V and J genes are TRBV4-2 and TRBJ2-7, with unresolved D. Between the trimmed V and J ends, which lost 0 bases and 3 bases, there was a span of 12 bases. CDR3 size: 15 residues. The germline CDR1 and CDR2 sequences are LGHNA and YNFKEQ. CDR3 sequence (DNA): TGTGCCAGCAGCCAAGAGGCCTCGGGTTTCTACGAGCAGTACTTC. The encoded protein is CASSQEASGFYEQYF.

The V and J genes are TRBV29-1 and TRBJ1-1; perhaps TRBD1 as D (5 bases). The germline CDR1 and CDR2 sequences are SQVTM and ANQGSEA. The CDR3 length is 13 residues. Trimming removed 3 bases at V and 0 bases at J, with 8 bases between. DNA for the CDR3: TGCAGCGTTGAGAAGGGGATGAACACTGAAGCTTTCTTT. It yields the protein CSVEKGMNTEAFF. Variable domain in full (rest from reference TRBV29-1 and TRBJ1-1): SAVISQKPSRDICQRGTSLTIQCQVDSQVTMMFWYRQQPGQSLTLIATANQGSEATYESGFVIDKFPISRPNLTFSTLTVSNMSPEDSSIYLCSVEKGMNTEAFFGQGTRLTVV.

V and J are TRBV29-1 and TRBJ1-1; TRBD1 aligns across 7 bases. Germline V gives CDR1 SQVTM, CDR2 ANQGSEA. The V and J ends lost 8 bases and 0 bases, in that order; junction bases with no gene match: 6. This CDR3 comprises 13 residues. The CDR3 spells CSFQTGVNTEAFF. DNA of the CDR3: TGCAGCTTCCAAACAGGGGTGAACACTGAAGCTTTCTTT.

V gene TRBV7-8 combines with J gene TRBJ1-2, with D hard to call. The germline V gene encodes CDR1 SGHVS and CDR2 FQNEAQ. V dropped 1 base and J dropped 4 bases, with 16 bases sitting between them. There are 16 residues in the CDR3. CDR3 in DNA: TGTGCCAGCAGCTTAGGTCTTATCGGGCAGATCTATGGCTACACCTTC. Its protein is CASSLGLIGQIYGYTF. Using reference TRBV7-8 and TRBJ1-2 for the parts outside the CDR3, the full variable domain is GAGVSQSPRYKVAKRGQDVALRCDPISGHVSLFWYQQALGQGPEFLTYFQNEAQLDKSGLPSDRFFAERPEGSVSTLKIQRTQQEDSAVYLCASSLGLIGQIYGYTFGSGTRLTVV.

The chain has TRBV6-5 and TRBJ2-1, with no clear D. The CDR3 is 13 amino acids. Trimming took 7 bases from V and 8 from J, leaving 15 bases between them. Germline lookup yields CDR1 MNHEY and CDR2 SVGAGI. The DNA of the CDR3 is TGTGCCAGCAATAATTTAGTCAGCGATGAGCAGTTCTTC. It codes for CASNNLVSDEQFF.

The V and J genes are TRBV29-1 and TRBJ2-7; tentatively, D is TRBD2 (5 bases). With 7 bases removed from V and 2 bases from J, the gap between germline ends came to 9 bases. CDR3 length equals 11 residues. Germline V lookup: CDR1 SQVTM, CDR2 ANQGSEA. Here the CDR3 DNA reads TGCAGCGCCGTGGAGGCCTACGAGCAGTACTTC. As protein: CSAVEAYEQYF.

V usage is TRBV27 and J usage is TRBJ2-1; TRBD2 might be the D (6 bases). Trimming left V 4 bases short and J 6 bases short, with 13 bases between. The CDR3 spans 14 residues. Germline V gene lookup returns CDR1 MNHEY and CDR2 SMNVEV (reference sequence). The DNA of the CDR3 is TGTGCCAGCAGTTGGGCGGGACTCCGCAATGAGCAGTTCTTC. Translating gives CASSWAGLRNEQFF.

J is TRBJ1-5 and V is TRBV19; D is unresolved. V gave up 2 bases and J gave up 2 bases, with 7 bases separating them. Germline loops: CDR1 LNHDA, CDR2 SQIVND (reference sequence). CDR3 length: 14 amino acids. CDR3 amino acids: CASSIRVGNQPQHF. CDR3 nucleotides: TGTGCCAGTAGTATACGGGTGGGCAATCAGCCCCAGCATTTT. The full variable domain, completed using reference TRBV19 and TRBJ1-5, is DGGITQSPKYLFRKEGQNVTLSCEQNLNHDAMYWYRQDPGQGLRLIYYSQIVNDFQKGDIAEGYSVSREKKESFPLTVTSAQKNPTAFYLCASSIRVGNQPQHFGDGTRLSIL.

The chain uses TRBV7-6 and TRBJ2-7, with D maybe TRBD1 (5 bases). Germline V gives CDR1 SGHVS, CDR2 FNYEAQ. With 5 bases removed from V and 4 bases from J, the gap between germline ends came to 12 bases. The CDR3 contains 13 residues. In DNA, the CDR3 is TGTGCCAGCAGCCCGTCGGACATTTACGAGCAGTACTTC. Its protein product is CASSPSDIYEQYF.

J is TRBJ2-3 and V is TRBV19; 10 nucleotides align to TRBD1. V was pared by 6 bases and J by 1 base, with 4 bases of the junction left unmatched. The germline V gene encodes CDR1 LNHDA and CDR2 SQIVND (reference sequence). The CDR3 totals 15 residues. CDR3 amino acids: CASSPGTGGTDTQYF. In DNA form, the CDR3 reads TGTGCCAGTAGCCCTGGGACAGGGGGCACAGATACGCAGTATTTT.

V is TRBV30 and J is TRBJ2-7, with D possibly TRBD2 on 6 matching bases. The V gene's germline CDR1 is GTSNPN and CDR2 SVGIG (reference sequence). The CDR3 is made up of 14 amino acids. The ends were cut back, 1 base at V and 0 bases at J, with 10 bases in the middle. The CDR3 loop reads CAWSDWTNSYEQYF. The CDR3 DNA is TGTGCCTGGAGTGACTGGACTAACTCCTACGAGCAGTACTTC.

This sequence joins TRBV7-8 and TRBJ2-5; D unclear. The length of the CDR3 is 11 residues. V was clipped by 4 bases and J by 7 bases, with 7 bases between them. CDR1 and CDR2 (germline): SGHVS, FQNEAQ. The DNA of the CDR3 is TGTGCCAGCAGCTCTGCCCGGACCCAGTACTTC. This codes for CASSSARTQYF.

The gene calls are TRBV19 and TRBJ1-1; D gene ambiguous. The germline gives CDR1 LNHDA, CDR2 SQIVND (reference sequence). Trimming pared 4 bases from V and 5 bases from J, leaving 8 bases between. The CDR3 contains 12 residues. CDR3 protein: CASSTSGTEAFF. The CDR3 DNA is TGTGCCAGTAGTACGAGTGGGACTGAAGCTTTCTTT.

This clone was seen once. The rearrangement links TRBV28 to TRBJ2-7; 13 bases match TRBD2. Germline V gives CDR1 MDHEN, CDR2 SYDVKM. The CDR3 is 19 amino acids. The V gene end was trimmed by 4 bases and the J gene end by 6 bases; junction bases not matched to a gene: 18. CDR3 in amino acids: CASSSPPGLAGRAGLEQYF. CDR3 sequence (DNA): TGTGCCAGCAGTTCCCCACCGGGACTAGCGGGAAGAGCGGGGCTCGAGCAGTACTTC.

The CDR3 loop is CASSLASVGTDTQYF. CDR3 DNA: TGTGCCAGCTCCCTAGCTAGTGTTGGCACAGATACGCAGTATTTT. This rearrangement joins TRBV18 to TRBJ2-3; maybe TRBD2 (5 bases). V was cut by 6 bases and J by 1 base, with 14 bases left in between. This CDR3 region has 15 residues. CDR1 is KGHSH and CDR2 is LQKENI in the germline V gene.

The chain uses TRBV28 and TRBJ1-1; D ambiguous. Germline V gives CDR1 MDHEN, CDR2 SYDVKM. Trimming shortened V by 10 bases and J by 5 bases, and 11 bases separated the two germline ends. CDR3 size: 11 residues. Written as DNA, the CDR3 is TGTGCCATCCCAAAAGGGACTGAAGCTTTCTTT. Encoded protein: CAIPKGTEAFF.

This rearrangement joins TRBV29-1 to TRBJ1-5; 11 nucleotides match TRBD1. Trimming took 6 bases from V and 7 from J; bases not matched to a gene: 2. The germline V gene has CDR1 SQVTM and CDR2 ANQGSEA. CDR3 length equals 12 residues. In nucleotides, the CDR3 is TGCAGCGTCGGGGACAGGGGGCAGCCCCAGCATTTT. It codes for CSVGDRGQPQHF.

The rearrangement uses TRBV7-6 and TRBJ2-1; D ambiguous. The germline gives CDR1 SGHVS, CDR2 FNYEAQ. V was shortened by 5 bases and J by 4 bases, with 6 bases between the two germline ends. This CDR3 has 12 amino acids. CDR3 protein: CASSHSYNEQFF. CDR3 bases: TGTGCCAGCAGCCACAGTTACAATGAGCAGTTCTTC.